The 9 T cell receptor beta chains below come from one sample, sequenced in a study of T cells expressing NK-cell markers. Reanalyzing the 5' RACE reads, TCRdb keeps one entry per CDR3 protein, without DNA. This sample's clone table lists about 160,000 distinct CDR3 sequences. Sample: blood T cells: a sorted CD56 or NKG2C T cell subset, CD4+ or CD8+ T cells, or bulk PBMC T cells (not recorded which). The source of these receptors is a man aged 18-69 years in good health.

This chain links TRBV7-8 with TRBJ2-1; TCRdb designates TRBD2, a call that cannot be tested without DNA. CDR1 and CDR2 (germline): SGHVS, FQNEAQ. The CDR3 runs to 19 residues. CDR3 sequence reads: CASNYDGLAGRSSYNEQFF. The full variable domain, completed using reference TRBV7-8 and TRBJ2-1, is GAGVSQSPRYKVAKRGQDVALRCDPISGHVSLFWYQQALGQGPEFLTYFQNEAQLDKSGLPSDRFFAERPEGSVSTLKIQRTQQEDSAVYLCASNYDGLAGRSSYNEQFFGPGTRLTVL.

The rearrangement joins TRBV27 to TRBJ2-4; TCRdb returns TRBD1, unconfirmable since there is no DNA. The CDR3 covers 14 residues. Germline CDR1 MNHEY, CDR2 SMNVEV (reference sequence). CDR3 loop: CASSFGGAKNIQYF.

The chain links TRBV6-1 to TRBJ2-7. The germline V gene has CDR1 MNHNS and CDR2 SASEGT. This CDR3 comprises 15 residues. CDR3 sequence: CASSEGRPLSYEQYF.

The J gene is TRBJ1-2, the V gene TRBV4-1; without DNA, the TCRdb call of TRBD1 cannot be checked. From germline, CDR1 is MGHRA and CDR2 YSYEKL. This CDR3 contains 14 residues. CDR3 residues: CASSQKTGFYGYTF.

V is TRBV30 and J is TRBJ2-7; TCRdb's assignment of TRBD2 cannot be checked, as there is no DNA. This CDR3 is built from 13 residues. Germline CDR1 is GTSNPN and CDR2 is SVGIG (reference sequence). This CDR3 is CAWTPGPALEQYF.

The J gene is TRBJ2-5, the V gene TRBV2; the TCRdb call, TRBD2, lacks DNA for checking. Germline assignment: CDR1 SNHLY and CDR2 FYNNEI. This CDR3 comprises 16 residues. This chain's CDR3 is CASSEGGLPIQETQYF.

The V and J genes are TRBV25-1 and TRBJ1-5. The V gene's germline CDR1 is MGHDK and CDR2 SYGVNS. This CDR3 is built from 14 residues. The CDR3 here is CASSDRGLNQPQHF. The variable domain in full, completed from reference TRBV25-1 and TRBJ1-5, reads EADIYQTPRYLVIGTGKKITLECSQTMGHDKMYWYQQDPGMELHLIHYSYGVNSTEKGDLSSESTVSRIRTEHFPLTLESARPSHTSQYLCASSDRGLNQPQHFGDGTRLSIL.

The CDR3 reads CASSGAGGRYNEQFF. V is TRBV9 and J is TRBJ2-1; TCRdb designates TRBD2, a call that cannot be tested without DNA. CDR1 SGDLS and CDR2 YYNGEE come from the germline V gene. The CDR3 totals 15 residues.

The chain joins TRBV12-3 or TRBV12-4 to TRBJ2-1; TCRdb selects TRBD2, and the lack of DNA leaves this call unchecked. This CDR3 is built from 13 residues. The CDR3: CASSRGGRWVQFF.